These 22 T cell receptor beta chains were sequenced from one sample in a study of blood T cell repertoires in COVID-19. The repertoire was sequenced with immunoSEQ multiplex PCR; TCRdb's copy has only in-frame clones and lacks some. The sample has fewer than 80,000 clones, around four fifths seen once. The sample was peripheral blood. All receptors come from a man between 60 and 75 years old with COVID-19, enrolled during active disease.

This chain's CDR3 is CASSLEGYGYTF. For the CDR3, the DNA is TGTGCCAGCAGTTTGGAGGGCTATGGCTACACCTTC. This sequence joins TRBV28 and TRBJ1-2; D remains ambiguous. This CDR3 has 12 residues. V lost 3 bases to trimming and J lost 4 bases, with 6 bases between them. Looked up from germline, CDR1 is MDHEN and CDR2 is SYDVKM.

The CDR3 DNA reads TGTGCCAGCAGTCTACCCGGGGGTACGTATGGCTACACCTTC. Translated, it gives CASSLPGGTYGYTF. V gene TRBV28 combines with J gene TRBJ1-2; perhaps TRBD1 as D (5 bases). The V end lost 5 bases, the J end lost 5 bases, and 15 bases lay between the germline ends. The CDR3 spans 14 residues. Germline V gene data show CDR1 as MDHEN and CDR2 as SYDVKM.

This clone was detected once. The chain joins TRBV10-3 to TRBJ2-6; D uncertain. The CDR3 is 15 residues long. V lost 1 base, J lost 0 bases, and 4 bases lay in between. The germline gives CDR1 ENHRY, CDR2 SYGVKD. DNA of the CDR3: TGTGCCATCAGTGAGTTCCTCTCTGGGGCCAACGTCCTGACTTTC. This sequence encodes CAISEFLSGANVLTF.

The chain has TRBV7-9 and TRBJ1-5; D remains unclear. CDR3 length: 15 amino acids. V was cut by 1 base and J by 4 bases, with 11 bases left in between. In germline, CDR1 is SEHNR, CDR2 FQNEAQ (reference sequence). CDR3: CASSLGTGGNQPQHF. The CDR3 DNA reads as TGTGCCAGCAGCTTAGGCACGGGAGGTAATCAGCCCCAGCATTTT.

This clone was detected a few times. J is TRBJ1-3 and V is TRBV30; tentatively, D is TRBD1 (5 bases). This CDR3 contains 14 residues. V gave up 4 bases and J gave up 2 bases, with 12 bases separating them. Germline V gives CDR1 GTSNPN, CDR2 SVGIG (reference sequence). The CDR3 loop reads CAWNRGNAGNTIYF. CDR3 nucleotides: TGTGCCTGGAATAGGGGAAACGCTGGAAACACCATATATTTT.

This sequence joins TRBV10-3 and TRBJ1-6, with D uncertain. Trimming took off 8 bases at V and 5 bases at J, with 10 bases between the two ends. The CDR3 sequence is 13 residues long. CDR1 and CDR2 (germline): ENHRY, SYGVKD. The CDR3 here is CAIRGGNNSPLHF. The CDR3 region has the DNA TGTGCCATCCGGGGAGGCAATAATTCACCCCTCCACTTT.

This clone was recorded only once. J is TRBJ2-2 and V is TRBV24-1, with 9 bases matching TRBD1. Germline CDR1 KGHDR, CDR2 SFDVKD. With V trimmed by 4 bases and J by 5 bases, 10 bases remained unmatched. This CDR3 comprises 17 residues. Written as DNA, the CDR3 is TGTGCCACCAGTGACCCTCTACAGGGGGCTTGGACCGGGGAGCTGTTTTTT. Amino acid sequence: CATSDPLQGAWTGELFF.

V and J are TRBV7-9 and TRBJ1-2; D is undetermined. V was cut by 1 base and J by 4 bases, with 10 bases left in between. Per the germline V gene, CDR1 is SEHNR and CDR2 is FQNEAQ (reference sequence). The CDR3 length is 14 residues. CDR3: CASSLGEALYGYTF. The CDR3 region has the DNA TGTGCCAGCAGCTTAGGGGAGGCTCTCTATGGCTACACCTTC.

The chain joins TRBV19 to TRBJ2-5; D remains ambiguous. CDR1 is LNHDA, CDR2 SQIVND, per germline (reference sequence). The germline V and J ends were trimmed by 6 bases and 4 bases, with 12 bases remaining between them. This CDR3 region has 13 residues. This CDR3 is CASRATAGETQYF. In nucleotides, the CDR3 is TGTGCCAGTAGAGCCACAGCCGGAGAGACCCAGTACTTC.

CDR3 coding DNA: TGCGCCAGCAGCCAAGAGGACACCTTGAACACTGAAGCTTTCTTT. Amino acids: CASSQEDTLNTEAFF. The chain employs TRBV4-1 and TRBJ1-1; tentative D call: TRBD1 (5 bases). This CDR3 comprises 15 residues. V lost 0 bases and J 0 bases, leaving 8 bases between the germline ends. Per germline, CDR1 MGHRA and CDR2 YSYEKL.

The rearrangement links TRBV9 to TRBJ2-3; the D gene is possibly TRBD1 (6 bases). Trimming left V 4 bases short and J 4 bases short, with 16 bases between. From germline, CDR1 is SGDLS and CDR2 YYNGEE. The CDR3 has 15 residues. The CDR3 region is CASSQGQDVSDTQYF. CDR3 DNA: TGTGCCAGCAGCCAGGGGCAGGATGTGTCAGATACGCAGTATTTT.

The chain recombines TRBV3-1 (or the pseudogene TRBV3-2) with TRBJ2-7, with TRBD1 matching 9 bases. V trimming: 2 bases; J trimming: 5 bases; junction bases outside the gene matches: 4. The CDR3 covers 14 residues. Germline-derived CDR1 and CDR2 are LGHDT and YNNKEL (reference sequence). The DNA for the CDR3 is TGTGCCAGCAGCCAATGGACAGGGGAGAACGAGCAGTACTTC. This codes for CASSQWTGENEQYF.

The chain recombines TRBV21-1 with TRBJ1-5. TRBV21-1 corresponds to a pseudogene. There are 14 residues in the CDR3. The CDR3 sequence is CASSKDGGHQSQHF. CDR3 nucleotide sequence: TGTGCCAGCAGCAAAGACGGGGGTCATCAGTCCCAGCATTTT.

The CDR3 sequence: CARSLVRQTYEQYF. CDR3 DNA sequence: TGTGCCAGAAGCTTGGTGCGACAGACCTACGAGCAGTACTTC. J is TRBJ2-7 and V is TRBV5-3; a possible D gene is TRBD1 (5 bases). TRBV5-3 is annotated as an ORF whose role is uncertain. Trimming cost V 0 bases and J 2 bases, with 9 bases left between them. CDR3 length: 14 amino acids.

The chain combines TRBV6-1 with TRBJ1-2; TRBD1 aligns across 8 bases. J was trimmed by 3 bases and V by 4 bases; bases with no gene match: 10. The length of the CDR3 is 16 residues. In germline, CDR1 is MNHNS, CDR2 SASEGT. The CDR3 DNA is TGTGCCAGCAGTGCCTCGCCCGGGACAGGATACTATGGCTACACCTTC. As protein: CASSASPGTGYYGYTF.

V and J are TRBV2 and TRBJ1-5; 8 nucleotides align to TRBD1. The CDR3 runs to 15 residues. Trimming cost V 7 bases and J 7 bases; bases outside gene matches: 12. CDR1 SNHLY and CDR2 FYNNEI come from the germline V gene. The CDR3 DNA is TGTGCCAGCAACCAGGACAGGGCAGCCGGGCAGCCCCAGCATTTT. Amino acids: CASNQDRAAGQPQHF.

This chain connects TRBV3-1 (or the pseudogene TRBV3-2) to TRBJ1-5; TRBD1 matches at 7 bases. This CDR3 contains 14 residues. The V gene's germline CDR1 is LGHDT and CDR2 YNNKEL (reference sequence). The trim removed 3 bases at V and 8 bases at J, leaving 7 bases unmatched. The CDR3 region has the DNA TGTGCCAGCAGCCAGGCCTATACAGGGGAGCCCCAGCATTTT. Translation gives CASSQAYTGEPQHF.

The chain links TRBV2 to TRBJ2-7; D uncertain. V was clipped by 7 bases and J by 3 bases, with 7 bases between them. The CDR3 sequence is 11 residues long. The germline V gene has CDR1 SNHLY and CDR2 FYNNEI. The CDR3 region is CASMGHYEQYF. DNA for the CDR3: TGTGCCAGCATGGGCCACTACGAGCAGTACTTC.

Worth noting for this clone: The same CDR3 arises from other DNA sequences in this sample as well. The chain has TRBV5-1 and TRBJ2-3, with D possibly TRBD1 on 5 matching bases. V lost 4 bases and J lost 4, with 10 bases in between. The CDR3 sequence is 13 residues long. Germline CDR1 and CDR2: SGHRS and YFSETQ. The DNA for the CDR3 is TGCGCCAGCAGCCCAGGGTTTGCAGATACGCAGTATTTT. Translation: CASSPGFADTQYF. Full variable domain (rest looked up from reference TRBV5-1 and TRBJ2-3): KAGVTQTPRYLIKTRGQQVTLSCSPISGHRSVSWYQQTPGQGLQFLFEYFSETQRNKGNFPGRFSGRQFSNSRSEMNVSTLELGDSALYLCASSPGFADTQYFGPGTRLTVL.

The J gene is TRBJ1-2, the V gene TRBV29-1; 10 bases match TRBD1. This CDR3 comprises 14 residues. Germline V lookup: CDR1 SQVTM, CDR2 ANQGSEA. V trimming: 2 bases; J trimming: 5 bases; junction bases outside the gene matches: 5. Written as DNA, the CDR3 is TGCAGCGTTGAAATCGGACAGGGGGAGTATGGCTACACCTTC. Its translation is CSVEIGQGEYGYTF.

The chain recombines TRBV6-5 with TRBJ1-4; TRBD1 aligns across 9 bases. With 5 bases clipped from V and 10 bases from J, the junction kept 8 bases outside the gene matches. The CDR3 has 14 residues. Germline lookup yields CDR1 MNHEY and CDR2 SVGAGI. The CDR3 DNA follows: TGTGCCAGCAGTCCGGACAGGGGAGGGGTAAAACTGTTTTTT. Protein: CASSPDRGGVKLFF.

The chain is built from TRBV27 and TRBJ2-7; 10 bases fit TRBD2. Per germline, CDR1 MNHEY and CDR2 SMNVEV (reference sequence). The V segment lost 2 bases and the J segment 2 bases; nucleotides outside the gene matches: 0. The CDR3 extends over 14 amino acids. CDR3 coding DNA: TGTGCCAGCAGTTTAGGGACTAGCGCCTACGAGCAGTACTTC. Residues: CASSLGTSAYEQYF.